Below are 2 T cell receptor beta chains sequenced from a single sample in a study of T cells after posttransplantation cyclophosphamide. The repertoire was sequenced with immunoSEQ multiplex PCR; TCRdb's copy has only in-frame clones and lacks some. The sample carries 35,000 to 50,000 clones, around 90% recorded once. Treatment was busulfan-fludarabine conditioning, a marrow graft, and cyclophosphamide on days +3 and +4. The sequences come from PBMCs, collected around 58 days after allogeneic stem cell transplant with posttransplant cyclophosphamide. The source of these receptors is a male patient aged 60 to 75 who received an allogeneic stem cell transplant from a related donor and was CMV-positive. Among the T cells, some may be from the graft donor.

The CDR3 reads CASSGGAGREETQYF. CDR3 nucleotide sequence: TGTGCCAGCAGCGGGGGGGCGGGCAGAGAAGAGACCCAGTACTTC. The V gene is TRBV5-6, the J gene TRBJ2-5; tentatively, D is TRBD2 (7 bases). The CDR3 totals 15 residues. Germline V gives CDR1 SGHDT, CDR2 YYEEEE. V shed 4 bases and J shed 3 bases, with 16 bases lying between them.

In this sample, this clone turned up once. The chain combines TRBV4-1 with TRBJ1-2; 7 bases are shared with TRBD1. J was trimmed by 13 bases and V by 4 bases; bases with no gene match: 12. Looked up from germline, CDR1 is MGHRA and CDR2 is YSYEKL. The CDR3 loop spans 13 amino acids. The DNA for the CDR3 is TGCGCCAGCAGCCGACCGCAGGGGGAAACCTTCACCTTC. Its translation: CASSRPQGETFTF.